One and the same sample provided the 3 T cell receptor beta chains below, sequenced in a study of CD8 T cells in Susac syndrome (dated by TCRdb to between 2019 and 2020). Library preparation was by the immunoSEQ multiplex PCR assay. RNA was extracted using the RNeasy kit, and roughly 0.5 to 1 microgram was reverse transcribed with random hexamers. TCRdb's own reprocessing of the public reads used fastp at Q25 and MiXCR and kept productive beta chains. CDR3 protein duplicates are merged, each entry listing the most common genes and DNA. This sample gives some 300,000 distinct CDR3 sequences in total; 75% to 85% of them show up just once. Of the sample, roughly 0.21% is held by the ten largest clones. Sequencing was performed on CD8+ T cells from PBMCs. The receptor set was obtained from a human donor with multiple sclerosis.

The chain carries TRBV4-3 and TRBJ2-1; 11 bases are a match to TRBD2. The V segment lost 0 bases and the J segment 8 bases; nucleotides outside the gene matches: 6. This CDR3 has 16 residues. CDR1 and CDR2 from the germline V gene are LGHNA and YSLEER. CDR3 protein: CASSQELAGVSDEQFF. CDR3 DNA sequence: TGCGCCAGCAGCCAAGAACTAGCGGGAGTTTCCGATGAGCAGTTCTTC.

As DNA, the CDR3 is TGTGCCAGTAGTATACTCGGACAGGCCTACGAGCAGTACTTC. Residues: CASSILGQAYEQYF. The gene calls are TRBV19 and TRBJ2-7, with 7 nucleotides matching TRBD1. Germline V gene data show CDR1 as LNHDA and CDR2 as SQIVND (reference sequence). This CDR3 region has 14 residues. V lost 2 bases, J lost 2 bases, and 3 bases stayed unmatched.

J is TRBJ2-6 and V is TRBV12-3 or TRBV12-4, with 7 nucleotides matching TRBD1. CDR3 length: 21 residues. Trimming at V came to 2 bases and at J to 0 bases, leaving 16 bases not matched to a gene. As DNA, the CDR3 is TGTGCCAGCAGTTTAACTTTGACAGGGACCTACCTATCCTCTGGGGCCAACGTCCTGACTTTC. It yields the protein CASSLTLTGTYLSSGANVLTF.